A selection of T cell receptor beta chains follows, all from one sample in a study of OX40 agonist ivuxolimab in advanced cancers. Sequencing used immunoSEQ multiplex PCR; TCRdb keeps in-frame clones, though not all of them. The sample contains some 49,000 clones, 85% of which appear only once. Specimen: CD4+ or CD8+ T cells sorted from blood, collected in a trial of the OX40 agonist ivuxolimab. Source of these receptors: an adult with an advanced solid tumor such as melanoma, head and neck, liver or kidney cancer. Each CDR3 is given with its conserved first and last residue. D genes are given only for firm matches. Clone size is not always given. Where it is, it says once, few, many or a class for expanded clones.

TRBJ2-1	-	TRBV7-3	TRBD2	CASSFTSGGFNEQFF	TGTGCCAGCAGCTTCACTAGCGGGGGATTCAATGAGCAGTTCTTC
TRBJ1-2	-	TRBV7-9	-	CASSSSQGGDGYTF	TGTGCCAGCAGCTCTTCACAGGGAGGGGACGGCTACACCTTC
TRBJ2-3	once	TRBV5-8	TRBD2	CASSGGVGLGTDTQYF	TGTGCCAGCAGCGGGGGGGTCGGGCTAGGGACAGATACGCAGTATTTT
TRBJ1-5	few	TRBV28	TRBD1	CASSLIQGASNQPQHF	TGTGCCAGCAGTTTGATACAGGGGGCTAGCAATCAGCCCCAGCATTTT
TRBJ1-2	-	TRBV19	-	CASSIDPGHYGYTF	TGTGCCAGTAGTATAGATCCGGGGCACTATGGCTACACCTTC
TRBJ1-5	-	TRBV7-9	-	CASSFHVQPQHF	TGTGCCAGCAGCTTCCATGTACAGCCCCAGCATTTT
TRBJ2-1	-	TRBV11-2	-	CASGSSGSPYNEQFF	TGTGCCAGCGGATCCAGTGGTAGCCCCTACAATGAGCAGTTCTTC
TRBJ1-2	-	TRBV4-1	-	CASSQGGHSLYGYTF	TGCGCCAGCAGCCAGGGGGGGCATTCCCTTTATGGCTACACCTTC
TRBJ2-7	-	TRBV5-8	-	CASSKYVGPIYEQYF	TGTGCCAGCAGCAAATATGTTGGCCCAATCTACGAGCAGTACTTC
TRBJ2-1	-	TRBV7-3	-	CASSLSQRAYNEQFF	TGTGCCAGCAGCTTAAGCCAGCGGGCCTACAATGAGCAGTTCTTC
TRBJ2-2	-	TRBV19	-	CASSMGRSNTGELFF	TGTGCCAGTAGTATGGGCAGATCGAACACCGGGGAGCTGTTTTTT
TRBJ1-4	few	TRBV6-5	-	CASSPLGARNEKLFF	TGTGCCAGCAGCCCGTTGGGGGCAAGGAATGAAAAACTGTTTTTT
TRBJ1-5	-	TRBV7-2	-	CASSLGPGEGQPQHF	TGTGCCAGCAGCTTAGGGCCAGGGGAGGGTCAGCCCCAGCATTTT
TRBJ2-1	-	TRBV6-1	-	CASSVGGPHNEQFF	TGTGCCAGCAGTGTGGGGGGGCCGCACAATGAGCAGTTCTTC
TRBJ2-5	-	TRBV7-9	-	CASSLEYSGETQYF	TGTGCCAGCAGCTTAGAATACTCCGGAGAGACCCAGTACTTC
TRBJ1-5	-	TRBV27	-	CASRLGAGGNQPQHF	TGTGCCAGCAGATTAGGGGCTGGGGGCAATCAGCCCCAGCATTTT
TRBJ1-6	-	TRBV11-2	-	CASSRGQYNSPLHF	TGTGCCAGCAGCCGGGGACAATATAATTCACCCCTCCACTTT
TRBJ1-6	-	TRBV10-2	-	CASSEVALGSPLHF	TGCGCCAGCAGTGAGGTGGCCCTCGGTTCACCCCTCCACTTT
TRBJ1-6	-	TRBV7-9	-	CASSPNRDSPLHF	TGTGCCAGCAGCCCAAACAGAGATTCACCCCTCCACTTT
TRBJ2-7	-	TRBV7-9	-	CASSLALGHLYEQYF	TGTGCCAGCAGCTTAGCCCTGGGACACCTCTACGAGCAGTACTTC
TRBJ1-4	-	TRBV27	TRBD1	CASSLSGTGFNEKLFF	TGTGCCAGCAGTTTATCAGGGACAGGATTTAATGAAAAACTGTTTTTT
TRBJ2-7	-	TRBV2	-	CASSGREQYF	TGTGCCAGCAGTGGAAGGGAGCAGTACTTC
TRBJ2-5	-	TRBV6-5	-	CASTNGVEGETQYF	TGTGCCAGCACCAACGGGGTCGAGGGAGAGACCCAGTACTTC
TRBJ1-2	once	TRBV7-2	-	CASSLEGRSGYGYTF	TGTGCCAGCAGCTTAGAGGGCAGGTCGGGCTATGGCTACACCTTC
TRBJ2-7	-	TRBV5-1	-	CASSFRAVGGYEQYF	TGCGCCAGCAGCTTTAGGGCAGTGGGAGGCTACGAGCAGTACTTC
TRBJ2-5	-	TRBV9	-	CASSVNKDRDVGLQETQYF	TGTGCCAGCAGCGTAAACAAGGACCGGGACGTCGGACTCCAAGAGACCCAGTACTTC
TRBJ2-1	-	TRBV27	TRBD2	CASQRGGSYNEQFF	TGTGCCAGTCAACGGGGGGGCAGTTACAATGAGCAGTTCTTC
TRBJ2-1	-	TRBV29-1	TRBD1	CSVGDRGGEQFF	TGCAGCGTTGGGGACAGGGGCGGTGAGCAGTTCTTC
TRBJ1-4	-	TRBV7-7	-	CASSLRVDSSNEKLFF	TGTGCCAGCAGCTTAAGGGTGGACAGTTCGAATGAAAAACTGTTTTTT
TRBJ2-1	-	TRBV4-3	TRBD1	CASSQGDRVLDEQFF	TGCGCCAGCAGCCAAGGGGACAGGGTCTTGGATGAGCAGTTCTTC
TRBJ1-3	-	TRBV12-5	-	CASGLILETDSGNTIYF	TGTGCTAGTGGTTTGATCCTGGAAACCGACTCTGGAAACACCATATATTTT
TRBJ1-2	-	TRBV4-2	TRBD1	CASSQGLRDRGTYGYTF	TGTGCCAGCAGCCAAGGGCTTCGGGACAGGGGAACCTATGGCTACACCTTC
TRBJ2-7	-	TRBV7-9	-	CASSSGGSFNSYEQYF	TGTGCCAGCAGCTCAGGAGGCAGCTTCAACTCCTACGAGCAGTACTTC
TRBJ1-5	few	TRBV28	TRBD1	CASSPDREDGQPQHF	TGTGCCAGCAGTCCCGACAGGGAGGACGGTCAGCCCCAGCATTTT
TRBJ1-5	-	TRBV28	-	CASSPDLGQPQHF	TGTGCCAGCAGCCCCGACCTCGGTCAGCCCCAGCATTTT
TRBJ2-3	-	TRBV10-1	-	CANNDTKENTDTQYF	TGCGCCAACAATGACACTAAGGAAAACACAGATACGCAGTATTTT
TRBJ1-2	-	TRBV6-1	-	CAILGRPVTLGYTF	TGTGCCATCCTGGGACGACCGGTGACATTGGGCTACACCTTC
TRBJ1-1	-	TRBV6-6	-	CASTFKGGPATEAFF	TGTGCCAGCACCTTCAAGGGAGGGCCTGCCACTGAAGCTTTCTTT
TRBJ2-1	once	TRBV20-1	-	CSARRSNEQFF	TGCAGTGCTAGACGGAGTAATGAGCAGTTCTTC
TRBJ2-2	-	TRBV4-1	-	CASSLGANTGELFF	TGCGCCAGCAGCCTGGGAGCGAACACCGGGGAGCTGTTTTTT
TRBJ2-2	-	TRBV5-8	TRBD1	CASSLQGAAGELFF	TGTGCCAGCAGCTTGCAGGGGGCGGCCGGGGAGCTGTTTTTT
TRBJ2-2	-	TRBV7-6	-	CASSFPRGSNTGELFF	TGTGCCAGCAGCTTCCCCAGGGGATCGAACACCGGGGAGCTGTTTTTT
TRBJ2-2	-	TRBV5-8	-	CASSFPQNTGELFF	TGTGCCAGCAGCTTTCCTCAGAACACCGGGGAGCTGTTTTTT
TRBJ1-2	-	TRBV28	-	CASTPTTGSNYGYTF	TGTGCCAGCACCCCCACGACAGGTTCTAACTATGGCTACACCTTC
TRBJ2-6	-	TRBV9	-	CASSESGAGANVLTF	TGTGCCAGCAGCGAATCAGGGGCTGGGGCCAACGTCCTGACTTTC
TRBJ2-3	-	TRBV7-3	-	CASSLRTYEDTQYF	TGTGCCAGCAGCTTACGTACTTATGAAGATACGCAGTATTTT
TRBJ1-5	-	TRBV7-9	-	CASSFLDQPQHF	TGTGCCAGCAGCTTTTTGGATCAGCCCCAGCATTTT